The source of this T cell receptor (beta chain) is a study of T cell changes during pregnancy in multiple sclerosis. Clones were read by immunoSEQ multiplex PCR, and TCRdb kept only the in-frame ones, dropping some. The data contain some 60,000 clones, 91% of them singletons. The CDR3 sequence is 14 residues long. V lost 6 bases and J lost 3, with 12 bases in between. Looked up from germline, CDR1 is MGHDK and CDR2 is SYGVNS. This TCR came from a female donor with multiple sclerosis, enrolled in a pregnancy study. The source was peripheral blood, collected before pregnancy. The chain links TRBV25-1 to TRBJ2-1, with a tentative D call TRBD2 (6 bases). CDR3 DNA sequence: TGTGCCAGCAGGGGACGGGAGTACTACAATGAGCAGTTCTTC. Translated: CASRGREYYNEQFF.